The entry that follows covers one T cell receptor (beta chain) sequence. Trimming left V 8 bases short and J 2 bases short, with 15 bases between. Germline V gives CDR1 SNHLY, CDR2 FYNNEI. This CDR3 has 14 amino acids. This record belongs to a study of identical twins. Via MiXCR, TCRdb re-called the 5' RACE reads, giving one row per CDR3 protein. The data hold fewer than 500,000 distinct CDR3 sequences, with more than 13% observed a single time. The sample was also linked to a second study, of yellow fever vaccine responses in identical twins.

This clonotype was obtained from a woman younger than 35 in good health. The chain is built from TRBV2 and TRBJ2-5, with D possibly TRBD1 on 5 matching bases. The sample comprised CD4+ T cells sorted from blood. The CDR3 coding sequence is TGTGCCAGCGAAGGGCGGCAGGGACAAGAGACCCAGTACTTC. Amino acids: CASEGRQGQETQYF.